This T cell receptor (beta chain) was found in a study of shared clonotypes between healthy human individuals. V lost 0 bases, J lost 0 bases, and 10 bases stayed unmatched. The germline V gene encodes CDR1 SGHTA and CDR2 FQGTGA. This CDR3 comprises 19 residues. Assay runs were performed at deep level. Profiling relied on immunoSEQ multiplex PCR, and the TCRdb table lists in-frame clones only, not all of them. The sample lists a few million clones, approximately 94% seen once, with around 0.15% in the top ten. The clonotype was recovered from a man aged 18 to 30 in good health. The sequenced sample consisted of naive CD4+ T cells sorted from blood. Subset in this sample: CD45RA+ positively selected. The chain links TRBV7-3 to TRBJ1-4; 7 bases agree with TRBD1. CDR3 protein: CASSLTQGQGVATNEKLFF. The CDR3 DNA is TGTGCCAGCAGCTTAACCCAGGGTCAGGGGGTTGCAACTAATGAAAAACTGTTTTTT.